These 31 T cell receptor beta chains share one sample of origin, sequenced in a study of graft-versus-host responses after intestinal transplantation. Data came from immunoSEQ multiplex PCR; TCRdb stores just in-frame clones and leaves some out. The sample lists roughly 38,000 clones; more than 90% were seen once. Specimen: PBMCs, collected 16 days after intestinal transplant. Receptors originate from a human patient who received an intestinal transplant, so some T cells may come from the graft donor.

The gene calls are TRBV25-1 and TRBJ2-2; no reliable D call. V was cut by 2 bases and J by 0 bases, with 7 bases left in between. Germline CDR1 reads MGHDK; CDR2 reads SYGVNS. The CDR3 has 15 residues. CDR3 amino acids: CASSERLANTGELFF. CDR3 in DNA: TGTGCCAGCAGTGAAAGGCTAGCGAACACCGGGGAGCTGTTTTTT.

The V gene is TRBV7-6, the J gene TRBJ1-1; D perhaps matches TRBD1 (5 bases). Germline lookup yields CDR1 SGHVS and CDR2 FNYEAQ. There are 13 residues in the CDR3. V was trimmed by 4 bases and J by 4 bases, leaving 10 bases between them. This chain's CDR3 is CASSSARGTEAFF. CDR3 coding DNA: TGTGCCAGCAGCTCCGCTAGGGGCACTGAAGCTTTCTTT.

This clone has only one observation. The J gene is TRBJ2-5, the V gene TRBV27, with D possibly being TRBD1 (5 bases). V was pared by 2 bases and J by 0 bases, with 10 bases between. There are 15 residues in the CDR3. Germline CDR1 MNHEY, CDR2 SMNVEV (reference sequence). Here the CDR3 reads CASSLIPTDQETQYF. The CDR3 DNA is TGTGCCAGCAGTTTAATCCCGACAGACCAAGAGACCCAGTACTTC.

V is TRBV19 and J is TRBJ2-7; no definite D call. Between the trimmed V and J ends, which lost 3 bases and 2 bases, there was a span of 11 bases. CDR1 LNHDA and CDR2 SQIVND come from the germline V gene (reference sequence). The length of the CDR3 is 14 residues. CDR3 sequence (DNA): TGTGCCAGTAGTATGGGCAGTATGACCTACGAGCAGTACTTC. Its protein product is CASSMGSMTYEQYF.

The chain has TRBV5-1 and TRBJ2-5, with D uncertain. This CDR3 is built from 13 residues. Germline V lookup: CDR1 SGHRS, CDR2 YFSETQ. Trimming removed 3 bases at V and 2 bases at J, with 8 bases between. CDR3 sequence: CASSSVPQETQYF. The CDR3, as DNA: TGCGCCAGCAGCTCAGTCCCTCAAGAGACCCAGTACTTC.

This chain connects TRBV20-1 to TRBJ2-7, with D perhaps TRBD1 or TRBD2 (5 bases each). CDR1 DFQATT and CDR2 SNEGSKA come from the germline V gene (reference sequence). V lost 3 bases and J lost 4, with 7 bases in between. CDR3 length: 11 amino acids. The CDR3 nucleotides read TGCAGTGCTAGGTGGGGGTACGAGCAGTACTTC. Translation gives CSARWGYEQYF.

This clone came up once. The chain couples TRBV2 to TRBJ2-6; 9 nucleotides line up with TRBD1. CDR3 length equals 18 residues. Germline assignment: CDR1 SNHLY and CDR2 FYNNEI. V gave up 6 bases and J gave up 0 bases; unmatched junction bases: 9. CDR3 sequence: CASSADRGLGSGANVLTF. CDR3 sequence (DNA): TGTGCCAGCAGCGCCGACAGGGGGTTAGGCTCTGGGGCCAACGTCCTGACTTTC.

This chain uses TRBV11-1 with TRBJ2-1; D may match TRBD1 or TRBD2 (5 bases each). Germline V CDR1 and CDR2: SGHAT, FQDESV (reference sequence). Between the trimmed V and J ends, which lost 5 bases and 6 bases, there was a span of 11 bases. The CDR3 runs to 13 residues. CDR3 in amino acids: CASSMGRTNEQFF. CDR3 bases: TGTGCCAGCAGCATGGGACGAACCAATGAGCAGTTCTTC. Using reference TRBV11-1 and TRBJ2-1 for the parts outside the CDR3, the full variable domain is EAEVAQSPRYKITEKSQAVAFWCDPISGHATLYWYRQILGQGPELLVQFQDESVVDDSQLPKDRFSAERLKGVDSTLKIQPAELGDSAMYLCASSMGRTNEQFFGPGTRLTVL.

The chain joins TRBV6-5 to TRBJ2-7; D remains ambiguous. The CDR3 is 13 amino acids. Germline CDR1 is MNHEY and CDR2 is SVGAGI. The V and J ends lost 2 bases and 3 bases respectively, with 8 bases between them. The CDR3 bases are TGTGCCAGCAGTTACCGCCCCATCTACGAGCAGTACTTC. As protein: CASSYRPIYEQYF.

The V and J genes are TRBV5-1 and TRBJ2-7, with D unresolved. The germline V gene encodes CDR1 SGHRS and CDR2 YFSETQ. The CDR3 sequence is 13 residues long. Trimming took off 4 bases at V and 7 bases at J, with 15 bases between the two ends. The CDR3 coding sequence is TGCGCCAGCAGCGCCGGCCCACGATTGGAGCAGTACTTC. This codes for CASSAGPRLEQYF.

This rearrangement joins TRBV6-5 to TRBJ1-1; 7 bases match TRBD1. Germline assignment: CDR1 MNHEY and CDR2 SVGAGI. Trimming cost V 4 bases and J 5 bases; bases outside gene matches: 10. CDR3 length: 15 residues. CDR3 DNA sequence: TGTGCCAGCAGTTCAGGTCGGGGGACAGCAACTGAAGCTTTCTTT. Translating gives CASSSGRGTATEAFF.

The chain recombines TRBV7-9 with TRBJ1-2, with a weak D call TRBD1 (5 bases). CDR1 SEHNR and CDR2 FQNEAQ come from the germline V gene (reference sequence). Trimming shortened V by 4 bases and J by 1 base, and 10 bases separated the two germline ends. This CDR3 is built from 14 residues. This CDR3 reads CASSSGGDNYGYTF. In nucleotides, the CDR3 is TGTGCCAGCAGCTCGGGGGGAGATAACTATGGCTACACCTTC.

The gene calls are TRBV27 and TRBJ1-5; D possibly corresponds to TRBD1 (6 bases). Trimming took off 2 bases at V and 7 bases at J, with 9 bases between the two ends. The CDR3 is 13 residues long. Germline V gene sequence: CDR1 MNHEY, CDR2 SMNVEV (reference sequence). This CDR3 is CASSLGGAQPQHF. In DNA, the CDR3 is TGTGCCAGCAGTTTAGGGGGCGCGCAGCCCCAGCATTTT.

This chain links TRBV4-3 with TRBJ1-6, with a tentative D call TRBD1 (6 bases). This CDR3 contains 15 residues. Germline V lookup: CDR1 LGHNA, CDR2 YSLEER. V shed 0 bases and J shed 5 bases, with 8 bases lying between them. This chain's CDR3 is CASSQEGTNNSPLHF. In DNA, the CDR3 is TGCGCCAGCAGCCAAGAGGGGACAAATAATTCACCCCTCCACTTT.

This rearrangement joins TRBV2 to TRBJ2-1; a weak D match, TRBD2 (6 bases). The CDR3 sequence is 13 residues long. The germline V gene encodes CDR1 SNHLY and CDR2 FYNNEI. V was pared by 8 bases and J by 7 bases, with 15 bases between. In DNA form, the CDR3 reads TGTGCCAGCTCTGCAGGGACTGGAAATGAGCAGTTCTTC. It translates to CASSAGTGNEQFF.

The CDR3 nucleotides are TGTGCCAGCAGTTTAGGACCCTTGAACACTGAAGCTTTCTTT. Translation: CASSLGPLNTEAFF. The chain employs TRBV28 and TRBJ1-1; D ambiguous. Germline loops: CDR1 MDHEN, CDR2 SYDVKM. V lost 2 bases to trimming and J lost 0 bases, with 7 bases between them. This CDR3 is 14 amino acids long.

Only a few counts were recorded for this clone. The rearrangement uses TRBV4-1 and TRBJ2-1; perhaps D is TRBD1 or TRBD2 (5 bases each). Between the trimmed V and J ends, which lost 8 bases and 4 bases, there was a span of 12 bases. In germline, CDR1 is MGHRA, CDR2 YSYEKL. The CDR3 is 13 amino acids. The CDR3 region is CASGLGEYNEQFF. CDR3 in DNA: TGCGCCAGCGGGTTAGGGGAGTACAATGAGCAGTTCTTC.

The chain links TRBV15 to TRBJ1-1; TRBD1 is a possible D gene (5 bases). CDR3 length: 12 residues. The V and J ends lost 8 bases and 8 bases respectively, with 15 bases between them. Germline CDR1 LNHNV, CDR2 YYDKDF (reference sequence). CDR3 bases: TGTGCCACCGCCTGGGGCCGCGTAGAAGCTTTCTTT. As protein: CATAWGRVEAFF.

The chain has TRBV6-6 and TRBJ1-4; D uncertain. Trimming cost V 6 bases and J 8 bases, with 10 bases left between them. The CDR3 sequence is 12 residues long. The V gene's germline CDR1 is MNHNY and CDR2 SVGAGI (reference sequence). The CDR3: CASRGLGEKLFF. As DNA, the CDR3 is TGTGCCAGCAGGGGTTTGGGGGAAAAACTGTTTTTT.

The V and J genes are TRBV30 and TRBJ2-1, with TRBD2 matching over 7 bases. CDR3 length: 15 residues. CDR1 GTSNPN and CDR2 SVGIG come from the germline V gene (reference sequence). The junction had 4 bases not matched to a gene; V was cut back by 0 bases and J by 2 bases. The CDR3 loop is CAWSVGAGTYNEQFF. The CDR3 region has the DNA TGTGCCTGGAGTGTAGGAGCGGGAACCTACAATGAGCAGTTCTTC.

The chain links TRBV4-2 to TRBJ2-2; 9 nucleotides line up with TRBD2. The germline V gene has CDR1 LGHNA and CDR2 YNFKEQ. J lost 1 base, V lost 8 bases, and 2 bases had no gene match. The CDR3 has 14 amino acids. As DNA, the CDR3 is TGTGCCAGCTCTAGCGGGAAGAACACCGGGGAGCTGTTTTTT. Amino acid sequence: CASSSGKNTGELFF.

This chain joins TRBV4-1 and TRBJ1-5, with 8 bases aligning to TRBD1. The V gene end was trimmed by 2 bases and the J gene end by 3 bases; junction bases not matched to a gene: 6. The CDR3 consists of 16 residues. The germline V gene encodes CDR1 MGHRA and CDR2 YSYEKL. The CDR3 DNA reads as TGCGCCAGCAGCCAACAGGGGGCCCCGTTCAATCAGCCCCAGCATTTT. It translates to CASSQQGAPFNQPQHF.

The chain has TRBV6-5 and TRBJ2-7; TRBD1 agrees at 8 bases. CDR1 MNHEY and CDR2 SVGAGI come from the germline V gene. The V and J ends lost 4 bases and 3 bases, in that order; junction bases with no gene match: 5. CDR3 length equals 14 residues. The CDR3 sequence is CASSFRQGFYEQYF. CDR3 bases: TGTGCCAGCAGTTTTCGACAGGGGTTCTACGAGCAGTACTTC.

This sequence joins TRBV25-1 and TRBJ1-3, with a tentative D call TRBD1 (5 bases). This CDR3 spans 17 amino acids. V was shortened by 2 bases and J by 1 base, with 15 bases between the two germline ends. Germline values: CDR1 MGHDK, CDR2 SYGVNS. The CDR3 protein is CASSEGDSPPSGNTIYF. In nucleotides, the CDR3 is TGTGCCAGCAGTGAAGGGGACTCTCCCCCTTCTGGAAACACCATATATTTT.

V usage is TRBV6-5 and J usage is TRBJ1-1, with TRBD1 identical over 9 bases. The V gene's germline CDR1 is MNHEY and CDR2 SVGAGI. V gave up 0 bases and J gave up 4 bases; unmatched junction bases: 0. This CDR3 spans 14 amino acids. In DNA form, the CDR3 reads TGTGCCAGCAGTTACTCGACAGGGGGCACTGAAGCTTTCTTT. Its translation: CASSYSTGGTEAFF.

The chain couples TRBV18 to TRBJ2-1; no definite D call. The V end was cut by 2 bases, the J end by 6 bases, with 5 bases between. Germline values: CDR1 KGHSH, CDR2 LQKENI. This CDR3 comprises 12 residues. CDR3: CASSPGSNEQFF. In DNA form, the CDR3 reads TGTGCCAGCTCACCAGGGTCCAATGAGCAGTTCTTC. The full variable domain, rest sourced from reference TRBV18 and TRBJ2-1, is NAGVMQNPRHLVRRRGQEARLRCSPMKGHSHVYWYRQLPEEGLKFMVYLQKENIIDESGMPKERFSAEFPKEGPSILRIQQVVRGDSAAYFCASSPGSNEQFFGPGTRLTVL.

For the CDR3, the DNA is TGCGCCAGCAGCCAAGATATACAGTTGGGACTAGCGGGGCAGTACTTC. Translated: CASSQDIQLGLAGQYF. The genes are TRBV4-1 and TRBJ2-7; 12 bases map to TRBD2. The V segment lost 0 bases and the J segment 9 bases; nucleotides outside the gene matches: 9. This CDR3 comprises 16 residues. In germline, CDR1 is MGHRA, CDR2 YSYEKL.

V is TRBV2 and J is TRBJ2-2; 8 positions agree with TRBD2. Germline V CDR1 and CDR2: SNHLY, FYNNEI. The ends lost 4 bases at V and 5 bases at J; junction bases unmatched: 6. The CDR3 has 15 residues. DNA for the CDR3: TGTGCCAGCAGTGTGGGGACTAGTAGGACCGGGGAGCTGTTTTTT. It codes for CASSVGTSRTGELFF.

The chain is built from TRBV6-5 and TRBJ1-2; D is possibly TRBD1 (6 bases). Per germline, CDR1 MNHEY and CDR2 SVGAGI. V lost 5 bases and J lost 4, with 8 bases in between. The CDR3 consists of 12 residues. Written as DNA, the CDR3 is TGTGCCAGCAGTCTGGACAGCTATGGCTACACCTTC. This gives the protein CASSLDSYGYTF.

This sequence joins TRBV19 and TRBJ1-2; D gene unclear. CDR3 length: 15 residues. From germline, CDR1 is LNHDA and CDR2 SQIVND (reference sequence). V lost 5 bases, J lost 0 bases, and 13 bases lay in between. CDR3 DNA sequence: TGTGCCAGTAGTCCCGGACCGAGCCCTAACTATGGCTACACCTTC. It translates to CASSPGPSPNYGYTF.

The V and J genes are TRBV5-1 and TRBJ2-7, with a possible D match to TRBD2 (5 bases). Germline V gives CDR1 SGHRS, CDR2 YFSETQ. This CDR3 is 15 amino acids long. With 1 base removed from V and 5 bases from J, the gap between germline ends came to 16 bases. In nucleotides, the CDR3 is TGCGCCAGCAGCTTGCGGGTCCGGGAAGGTGACGAGCAGTACTTC. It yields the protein CASSLRVREGDEQYF.